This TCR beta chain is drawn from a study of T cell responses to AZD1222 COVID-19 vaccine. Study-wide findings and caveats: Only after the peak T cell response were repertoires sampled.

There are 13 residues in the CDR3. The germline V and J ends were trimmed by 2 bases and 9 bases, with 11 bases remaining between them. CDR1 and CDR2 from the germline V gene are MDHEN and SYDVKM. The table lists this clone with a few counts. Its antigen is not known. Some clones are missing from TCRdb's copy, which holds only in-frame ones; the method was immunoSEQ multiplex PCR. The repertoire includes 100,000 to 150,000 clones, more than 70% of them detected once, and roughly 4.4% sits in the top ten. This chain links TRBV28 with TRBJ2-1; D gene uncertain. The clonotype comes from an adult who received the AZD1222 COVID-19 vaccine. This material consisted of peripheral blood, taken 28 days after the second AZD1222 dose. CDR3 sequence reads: CASSLLAVGEQFF. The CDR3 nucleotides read TGTGCCAGCAGTTTACTGGCGGTAGGTGAGCAGTTCTTC.